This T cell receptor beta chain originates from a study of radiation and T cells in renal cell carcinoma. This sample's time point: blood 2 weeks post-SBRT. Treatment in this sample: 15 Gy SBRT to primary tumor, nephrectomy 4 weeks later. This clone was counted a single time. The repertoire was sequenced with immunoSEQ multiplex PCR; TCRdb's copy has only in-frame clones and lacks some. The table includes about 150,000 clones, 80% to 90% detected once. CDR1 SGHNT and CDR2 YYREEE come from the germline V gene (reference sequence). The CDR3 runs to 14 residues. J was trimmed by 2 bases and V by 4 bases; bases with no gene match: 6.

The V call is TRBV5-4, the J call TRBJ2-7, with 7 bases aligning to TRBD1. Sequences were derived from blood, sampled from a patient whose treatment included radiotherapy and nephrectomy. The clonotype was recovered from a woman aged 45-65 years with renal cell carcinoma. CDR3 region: CASSPTGDPYEQYF. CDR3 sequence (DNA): TGTGCCAGCAGCCCCACAGGGGACCCCTACGAGCAGTACTTC.